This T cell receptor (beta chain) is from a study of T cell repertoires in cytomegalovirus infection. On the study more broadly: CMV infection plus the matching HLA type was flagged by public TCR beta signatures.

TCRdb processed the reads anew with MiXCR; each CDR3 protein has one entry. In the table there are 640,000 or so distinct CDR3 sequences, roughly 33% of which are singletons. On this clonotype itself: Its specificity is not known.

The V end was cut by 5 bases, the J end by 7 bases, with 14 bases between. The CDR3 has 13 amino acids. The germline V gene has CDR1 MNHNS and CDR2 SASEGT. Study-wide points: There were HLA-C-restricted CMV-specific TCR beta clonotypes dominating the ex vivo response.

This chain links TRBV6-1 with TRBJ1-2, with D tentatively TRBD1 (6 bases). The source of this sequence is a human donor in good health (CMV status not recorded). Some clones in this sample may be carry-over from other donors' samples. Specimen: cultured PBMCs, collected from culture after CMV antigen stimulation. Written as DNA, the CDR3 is TGTGCCAGCAGTATACAGGGTTTCGGTGGCTACACCTTC. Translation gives CASSIQGFGGYTF.